This T cell receptor beta chain was retrieved from a study of identical twins (TCRdb year 2016). About the full investigation: TCR alpha and beta repertoires from monozygotic twins, unrelated adults of various ages and cord blood were deep-sequenced to test whether fetal clonotypes persist. Replicate twin experiments were performed at different times using different library preparation protocols to rule out contamination.

Via the germline V gene (reference sequence), CDR1 is SEHNR and CDR2 FQNEAQ. The CDR3 runs 15 residues from the cysteine to the phenylalanine. Only the CDR3 portion is preserved as DNA: 45 bases, with reading frame beginning at the first base. V and J lose 0 bases and 7 bases, and a span of 10 bases separates them. The paper's findings and limits, for the study overall: Zero-insertion analyses could be partly confounded by invariant T cells such as MAIT and iNKT, although diverse VJ usage argued against such confounding for most clonotypes. Because the same donors could not be followed over many years, the conclusions relied on cross-sectional statistical analysis. Recombination models systematically underestimated out-of-frame TCR alpha sharing in monozygotic twins but agreed with sharing between unrelated individuals. Compared with coincidental sharing between unrelated individuals, out-of-frame TCR alpha sequences shared between twins had an excess of sequences with low generation probability. Excess twin sharing in beta out-of-frame sequences was weaker because fewer shared sequences lowered the signal-to-noise ratio. Fewer insertions were carried by abundant cord blood beta clonotypes, a similar but weaker trend appeared in young adult naive repertoires, and no such trend appeared in memory repertoires.

Only healthy Caucasian donors were included. Three pairs of female monozygotic twins, all aged roughly 18 to 29 years, made up the twin cohort. Peripheral blood mononuclear cells were the source from which RNA for the TCR libraries was isolated. Receptor amplification or capture employed 5' RACE. Sequencing was carried out with an Illumina HiSeq 2000. Template switching introduced a universal primer binding site; the final cDNA contained a unique molecular identifier, enabling accurate counting of TCR cDNA molecules. Specific primers in the conserved constant-segment region were used to synthesize first-strand cDNA for TCR alpha and beta chains. Each cDNA library was double barcoded, with a SMART-Mk sample barcode plus Illumina barcodes, to control for contamination. TruSeq adapter sequences along with Illumina sample barcodes were introduced in two successive PCR steps. The TCR alpha and beta cDNA libraries were sequenced on the Illumina HiSeq platform using custom primers. In the source study's methods: MiGEC was used to process raw reads and extract unique molecular identifiers, and MiXCR was used to find CDR3 positions. For each individual, recombination models were inferred using an EM algorithm with the repgenHMM and IGoR tools. Shared clonotype analysis was performed with the tcR package in R, normalizing sharing by the product of cloneset sizes. To study raw recombination without the effects of thymic and clonal selection, out-of-frame nonproductive sequences were analyzed. Using fastp at Q25 and MiXCR, TCRdb reprocessed the public reads and kept productive beta chains. Every entry covers one CDR3 protein and lists the most common genes and DNA from its rows. TCRdb's processing, not the authors' own work, is the source of the V and J calls. Counted in this sample were roughly 720,000 distinct CDR3 sequences; around a sixth of them appeared once. The ten largest clonotypes hold approximately 14% of the sample.

There are a few counts of this clonotype. Its antigen is unknown. Nothing much larger sits one base from this clone, and base qualities are not available. These data are also associated with another study on T cells expressing NK-cell markers. The second paper states: Three sorted T-cell subsets (CD3+CD56+NKG2C+, CD3+CD56+NKG2C- and CD3+CD56-NKG2C+) from about 8 donors had their TCR beta-chain repertoires profiled. Among the eight sequenced donors, seven were HCMV-seropositive and one was HCMV-seronegative. To restrict sorting to alphabetaTCR-expressing T cells, an anti-gammadeltaTCR antibody was added in several experiments. In several donors, the dominant CD3+CD56+NKG2C+ clonotypes ranked among the top 10 CD8+ clonotypes, making up 1.0-7.0% of CD8+ T cells. Those dominant clonotypes were again the most abundant among CD3+CD56-NKG2C+ cells in a few donors, at about 25-60.1%. Whether the expanded NKG2C-expressing T cell clones were specific for HCMV antigens was left unclear. All eight donors whose samples were sequenced were randomly selected healthy volunteers, three of them men and five women. A commercial ELISA kit detecting HCMV-specific IgG in serum was used to determine HCMV serostatus. Bulk peripheral blood T-cell repertoires were additionally sequenced from unsorted PBMC for about 6 donors. Reads were demultiplexed and grouped by UMI with MIGEC, and clonotypes were assembled and quantified with MiTCR. To exclude erroneous sequences, any TCR cDNA sequence not supported by at least two reads was discarded. The tcR package was used for downstream repertoire analysis, and clonotypes were matched between fractions using CDR3 nucleotide sequence together with V segment. VDJmatch was used to annotate antigen specificity against VDJdb, with one amino acid substitution in CDR3 permitted.

The receptor's source is a woman aged 18-30 years in good health. Material: PBMCs. Here the chain combines TRBV7-9 and TRBJ1-6; TRBD1 might be the D gene, on 6 matching bases. The CDR3 is CASSLAGAENSPLHF. The DNA is TGTGCCAGCAGCTTAGCGGGGGCTGAAAATTCACCCCTCCACTTT.